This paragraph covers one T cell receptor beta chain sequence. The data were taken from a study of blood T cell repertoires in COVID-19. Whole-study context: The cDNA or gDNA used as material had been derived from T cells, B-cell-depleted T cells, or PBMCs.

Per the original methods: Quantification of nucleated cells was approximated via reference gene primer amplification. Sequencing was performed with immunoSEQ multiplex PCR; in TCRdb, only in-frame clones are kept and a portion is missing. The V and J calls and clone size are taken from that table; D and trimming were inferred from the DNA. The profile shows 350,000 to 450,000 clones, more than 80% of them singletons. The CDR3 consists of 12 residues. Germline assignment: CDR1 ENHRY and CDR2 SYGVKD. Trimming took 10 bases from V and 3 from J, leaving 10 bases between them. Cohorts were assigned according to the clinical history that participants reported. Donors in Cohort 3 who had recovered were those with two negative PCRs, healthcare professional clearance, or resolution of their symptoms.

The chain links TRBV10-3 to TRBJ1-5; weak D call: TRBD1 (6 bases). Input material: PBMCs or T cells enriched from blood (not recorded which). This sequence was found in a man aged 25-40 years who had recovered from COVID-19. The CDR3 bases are TGTGCCACAGGGGACAACAATCAGCCCCAGCATTTT. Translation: CATGDNNQPQHF.